These T cell receptor beta chains were read from a single sample in a study of blood T cell repertoires in COVID-19. Libraries were prepared by immunoSEQ multiplex PCR; TCRdb keeps only in-frame clonotypes and omits some of them. In the table there are hundreds of thousands of clones, 86% of which are singletons. What was sequenced was peripheral blood. All receptors come from a woman aged 30 to 39 with active or convalescent COVID-19. CDR3s include the opening cysteine and the closing phenylalanine or tryptophan. The D gene is left open where the match is weak. A clone size is listed for some rows: how often the clone was seen (once, few, many), or a class if it is expanded.

TRBJ1-2,TRBD1,TRBV7-2,-,14,CASSRGQTLPGYTF,TGTGCCAGCAGCCGGGGACAGACTCTCCCCGGCTACACCTTC
TRBJ1-2,-,TRBV6-5,-,15,CASSYSAGLRYGYTF,TGTGCCAGCAGTTACTCCGCAGGTCTGCGCTATGGCTACACCTTC
TRBJ2-3,-,TRBV29-1,-,14,CSVVGRASTDTQYF,TGCAGCGTTGTTGGGCGGGCTAGCACAGATACGCAGTATTTT
TRBJ1-2,-,TRBV5-4,-,17,CASSLGLSTAPNYGYTF,TGTGCCAGCAGCTTGGGGCTTTCCACCGCACCTAACTATGGCTACACCTTC
TRBJ2-7,-,TRBV5-1,-,12,CASSFSSYEQYF,TGCGCCAGCAGCTTTAGCTCCTACGAGCAGTACTTC
TRBJ1-3,-,TRBV5-1,-,13,CASSEDSQNTIYF,TGCGCCAGCAGCGAAGACAGCCAAAACACCATATATTTT
TRBJ1-4,-,TRBV2,-,15,CASSEVRGSNEKLFF,TGTGCCAGCAGTGAAGTCCGGGGATCTAATGAAAAACTGTTTTTT
TRBJ1-2,-,TRBV15,-,12,CATSRDAGGYTF,TGTGCCACCAGCAGAGATGCGGGTGGCTACACCTTC
TRBJ1-1,TRBD1,TRBV4-1,-,17,CASSQAGTGRGNTEAFF,TGCGCCAGCAGCCAAGCCGGGACAGGGAGGGGGAACACTGAAGCTTTCTTT
TRBJ1-2,TRBD1,TRBV7-9,-,14,CASSPGGSDYGYTF,TGTGCCAGCAGCCCAGGGGGATCTGACTATGGCTACACCTTC
TRBJ2-2,TRBD2,TRBV30,-,17,CAWSPGLAGGGTGELFF,TGTGCCTGGTCTCCGGGACTAGCGGGAGGAGGGACCGGGGAGCTGTTTTTT
TRBJ1-1,TRBD1,TRBV5-1,-,12,CASSSGGTEAFF,TGCGCCAGCAGCTCAGGGGGCACTGAAGCTTTCTTT
TRBJ1-1,TRBD1,TRBV7-9,few,14,CASSLGDGTVGAFF,TGTGCCAGCAGCTTAGGGGACGGGACAGTCGGGGCTTTCTTT
TRBJ2-1,TRBD2,TRBV11-2,once,19,CASSFAGTSGSKSYNEQFF,TGTGCCAGCAGCTTTGCCGGGACTAGCGGGAGTAAGTCCTACAATGAGCAGTTCTTC
TRBJ1-6,-,TRBV20-1,-,14,CSASWTEYNSPLHF,TGCAGTGCTAGTTGGACAGAGTATAATTCACCCCTCCACTTT
TRBJ1-5,-,TRBV19,-,15,CASSRTTYSNQPQHF,TGTGCCAGTAGCCGGACAACATATAGCAATCAGCCCCAGCATTTT
TRBJ1-5,-,TRBV19,-,13,CASSGGLNQPQHF,TGTGCCAGTAGTGGGGGCCTCAATCAGCCCCAGCATTTT
TRBJ1-1,-,TRBV29-1,once,13,CSVSSLGATEAFF,TGCAGCGTTTCCAGTCTAGGAGCAACTGAAGCTTTCTTT
TRBJ2-3,-,TRBV4-1,-,17,CASSQVFEGGPRDTQYF,TGCGCCAGCAGCCAAGTTTTCGAGGGGGGGCCAAGAGATACGCAGTATTTT
TRBJ2-2,TRBD1,TRBV5-1,-,15,CASSGTGGSTGELFF,TGCGCCAGCAGCGGAACAGGGGGAAGCACCGGGGAGCTGTTTTTT
TRBJ1-2,TRBD1,TRBV10-1,-,13,CASSSDRTAGYTF,TGCGCCAGCAGTTCGGACAGGACGGCTGGCTACACCTTC
TRBJ1-1,-,TRBV5-6,-,13,CASSRSGNTEAFF,TGTGCCAGCAGCCGCAGTGGGAACACTGAAGCTTTCTTT
TRBJ1-1,TRBD1,TRBV6-6,-,14,CASRTTGGNTEAFF,TGTGCCAGCAGAACCACAGGGGGGAACACTGAAGCTTTCTTT
TRBJ1-4,-,TRBV5-8,-,16,CASSYGGVATNEKLFF,TGTGCCAGCAGCTACGGAGGAGTTGCAACTAATGAAAAACTGTTTTTT
TRBJ1-5,TRBD1,TRBV19,-,14,CASSIGTVNQPQHF,TGTGCCAGTAGTATCGGGACAGTTAATCAGCCCCAGCATTTT
TRBJ1-2,-,TRBV5-4,once,15,CASSNTFPGGDGYTF,TGTGCCAGCAGCAACACCTTTCCGGGGGGCGATGGCTACACCTTC
TRBJ1-2,TRBD1,TRBV7-2,-,12,CASSSGTGGYTF,TGTGCCAGCAGCTCCGGGACAGGTGGCTACACCTTC
TRBJ1-5,TRBD1,TRBV6-5,-,13,CASRTGSDQPQHF,TGTGCCAGCAGGACAGGGTCGGATCAGCCCCAGCATTTT
TRBJ2-7,TRBD1,TRBV5-1,-,16,CASSLEDGTGSYEQYF,TGCGCCAGCAGCTTGGAGGACGGGACAGGGTCCTACGAGCAGTACTTC
TRBJ2-3,TRBD1,TRBV27,-,18,CASNKAAGTGRTQDTQYF,TGTGCCAGCAACAAAGCAGCCGGGACAGGTCGGACACAAGATACGCAGTATTTT
TRBJ2-4,-,TRBV5-1,few,16,CASSPDSERAKNIQYF,TGCGCCAGCAGTCCCGACAGTGAAAGGGCCAAAAACATTCAGTACTTC
TRBJ2-2,-,TRBV11-3,-,14,CASSLSRWTGELFF,TGTGCCAGCAGCTTATCTAGGTGGACCGGGGAGCTGTTTTTT
TRBJ1-3,-,TRBV21-1,-,18,CASSKGQGGQISGNTIYF,TGTGCCAGCAGCAAAGGGCAAGGGGGACAGATCTCTGGAAACACCATATATTTT
TRBJ1-5,TRBD1,TRBV7-8,-,16,CASSLETGGIGQPQHF,TGTGCCAGCAGCTTAGAGACAGGGGGCATAGGTCAGCCCCAGCATTTT
TRBJ2-7,TRBD2,TRBV19,-,16,CASSIVPGLALYEQYF,TGTGCCAGTAGTATAGTACCGGGACTAGCCCTCTACGAGCAGTACTTC
TRBJ2-5,-,TRBV5-6,-,13,CASSFISEKTQYF,TGTGCCAGCAGCTTTATTAGCGAGAAGACCCAGTACTTC
TRBJ1-1,TRBD1,TRBV7-6,-,15,CASSGTGQGVTEAFF,TGTGCCAGCAGCGGCACGGGACAGGGGGTCACTGAAGCTTTCTTT
TRBJ2-1,-,TRBV5-6,-,13,CASSLVSDNEQFF,TGTGCCAGCAGCTTGGTTTCAGACAATGAGCAGTTCTTC
TRBJ1-6,TRBD1,TRBV7-9,few,16,CASSMRDSDYNSPLHF,TGTGCCAGCAGCATGCGGGACAGTGACTATAATTCACCCCTCCACTTT
TRBJ1-1,TRBD1,TRBV9,-,16,CASSSLAEGQGSRAFF,TGTGCCAGCAGCTCCCTTGCGGAGGGACAGGGCTCTCGGGCTTTCTTT
TRBJ1-2,-,TRBV3-1/TRBV3-2,-,14,CASSHTGGGDGYTF,TGTGCCAGCAGCCACACGGGGGGAGGGGATGGCTACACCTTC
TRBJ1-5,TRBD1,TRBV2,-,14,CASQGGAIGQPQHF,TGTGCCAGCCAGGGGGGTGCGATCGGTCAGCCCCAGCATTTT
TRBJ1-1,-,TRBV6-5,once,13,CASSYPDSTEAFF,TGTGCCAGCAGTTACCCGGACAGCACTGAAGCTTTCTTT
TRBJ2-1,-,TRBV2,-,13,CASLGPVGDEQFF,TGTGCCAGCCTAGGCCCCGTGGGAGATGAGCAGTTCTTC
TRBJ1-4,TRBD1,TRBV30,-,13,CAWSVQGAEKLFF,TGTGCCTGGAGTGTACAGGGGGCAGAAAAACTGTTTTTT
TRBJ1-1,-,TRBV3-1/TRBV3-2,-,16,CASSPPYPQGNTEAFF,TGTGCCAGCAGCCCTCCTTACCCACAGGGGAACACTGAAGCTTTCTTT
TRBJ1-3,-,TRBV3-1/TRBV3-2,once,15,CASSQGRVSGNTIYF,TGTGCCAGCAGCCAAGGAAGAGTCTCTGGAAACACCATATATTTT
TRBJ2-5,-,TRBV18,-,11,CASSAGETQYF,TGTGCCAGCTCGGCAGGCGAGACCCAGTACTTC
TRBJ2-7,-,TRBV5-6,-,12,CASSLTGNEQYF,TGTGCCAGCAGCTTGACAGGGAACGAGCAGTACTTC
TRBJ1-2,TRBD1,TRBV27,-,15,CASSFGGGQGAGYTF,TGTGCCAGCAGTTTTGGGGGCGGACAGGGGGCTGGCTACACCTTC
TRBJ1-1,TRBD1,TRBV5-1,-,16,CASSVGTGGPNTEAFF,TGCGCCAGCAGCGTAGGGACAGGGGGCCCCAACACTGAAGCTTTCTTT
TRBJ1-1,TRBD1,TRBV6-1,once,14,CASSLTGEGTEAFF,TGTGCCAGCAGTTTGACAGGGGAGGGCACTGAAGCTTTCTTT
TRBJ2-3,-,TRBV7-9,-,14,CASRFDSSTDTQYF,TGTGCCAGCAGATTCGACAGTAGCACAGATACGCAGTATTTT
TRBJ2-4,TRBD2,TRBV3-1/TRBV3-2,-,19,CASSQTIAGANLAKNIQYF,TGTGCCAGCAGCCAAACGATAGCGGGGGCAAACCTAGCCAAAAACATTCAGTACTTC
TRBJ2-3,-,TRBV10-3,-,14,CAIKGAFPTDTQYF,TGTGCCATCAAGGGAGCGTTCCCCACAGATACGCAGTATTTT
TRBJ1-2,-,TRBV3-1/TRBV3-2,-,16,CASSQGGGGLGYGYTF,TGTGCCAGCAGCCAAGGCGGAGGTGGTCTTGGGTATGGCTACACCTTC
TRBJ1-2,-,TRBV5-1,-,13,CASSFETNYGYTF,TGCGCCAGCAGCTTCGAGACTAACTATGGCTACACCTTC
TRBJ1-2,-,TRBV25-1,-,16,CASKEAGAADRGGYTF,TGTGCCAGCAAGGAGGCAGGGGCCGCGGACCGGGGTGGCTACACCTTC